This passage covers 2 T cell receptor beta chains from one sample sequenced in a study of cytomegalovirus exposure and HLA in healthy donors (dated by TCRdb to the late 2010s). Libraries were constructed by the immunoSEQ multiplex PCR assay. The multiplex PCR relied on a mix of 60 forward primers for TCR Vbeta segments and 13 reverse primers for TCR Jbeta segments. This is the immuneACCESS table as TCRdb keeps it, with only in-frame sequences that have V and J called. A part of the clones is gone; compared with another copy, unresolved V genes explain less than half, and the rest is unexplained. The sample table lists over 150,000 clones, 80% of them with a count of one. About 1.9% of the sample is in the top ten clones. Sequencing was done on a sample of PBMCs. These receptors were taken from a human donor in good health.

This chain connects TRBV5-1 to TRBJ1-2, with 7 bases matching TRBD1. Germline CDR1 SGHRS, CDR2 YFSETQ. The ends lost 4 bases at V and 0 bases at J; junction bases unmatched: 3. This CDR3 has 14 amino acids. DNA for the CDR3: TGCGCCAGCAGCCCTGGGACAGCTAACTATGGCTACACCTTC. Translation gives CASSPGTANYGYTF.

This chain links TRBV5-1 with TRBJ2-1; weak D call: TRBD2 (6 bases). Germline V CDR1 and CDR2: SGHRS, YFSETQ. This CDR3 has 13 residues. The V and J ends lost 0 bases and 7 bases respectively, with 8 bases between them. CDR3 bases: TGCGCCAGCAGCTTGGGGAGGGGTAATGAGCAGTTCTTC. As protein: CASSLGRGNEQFF.